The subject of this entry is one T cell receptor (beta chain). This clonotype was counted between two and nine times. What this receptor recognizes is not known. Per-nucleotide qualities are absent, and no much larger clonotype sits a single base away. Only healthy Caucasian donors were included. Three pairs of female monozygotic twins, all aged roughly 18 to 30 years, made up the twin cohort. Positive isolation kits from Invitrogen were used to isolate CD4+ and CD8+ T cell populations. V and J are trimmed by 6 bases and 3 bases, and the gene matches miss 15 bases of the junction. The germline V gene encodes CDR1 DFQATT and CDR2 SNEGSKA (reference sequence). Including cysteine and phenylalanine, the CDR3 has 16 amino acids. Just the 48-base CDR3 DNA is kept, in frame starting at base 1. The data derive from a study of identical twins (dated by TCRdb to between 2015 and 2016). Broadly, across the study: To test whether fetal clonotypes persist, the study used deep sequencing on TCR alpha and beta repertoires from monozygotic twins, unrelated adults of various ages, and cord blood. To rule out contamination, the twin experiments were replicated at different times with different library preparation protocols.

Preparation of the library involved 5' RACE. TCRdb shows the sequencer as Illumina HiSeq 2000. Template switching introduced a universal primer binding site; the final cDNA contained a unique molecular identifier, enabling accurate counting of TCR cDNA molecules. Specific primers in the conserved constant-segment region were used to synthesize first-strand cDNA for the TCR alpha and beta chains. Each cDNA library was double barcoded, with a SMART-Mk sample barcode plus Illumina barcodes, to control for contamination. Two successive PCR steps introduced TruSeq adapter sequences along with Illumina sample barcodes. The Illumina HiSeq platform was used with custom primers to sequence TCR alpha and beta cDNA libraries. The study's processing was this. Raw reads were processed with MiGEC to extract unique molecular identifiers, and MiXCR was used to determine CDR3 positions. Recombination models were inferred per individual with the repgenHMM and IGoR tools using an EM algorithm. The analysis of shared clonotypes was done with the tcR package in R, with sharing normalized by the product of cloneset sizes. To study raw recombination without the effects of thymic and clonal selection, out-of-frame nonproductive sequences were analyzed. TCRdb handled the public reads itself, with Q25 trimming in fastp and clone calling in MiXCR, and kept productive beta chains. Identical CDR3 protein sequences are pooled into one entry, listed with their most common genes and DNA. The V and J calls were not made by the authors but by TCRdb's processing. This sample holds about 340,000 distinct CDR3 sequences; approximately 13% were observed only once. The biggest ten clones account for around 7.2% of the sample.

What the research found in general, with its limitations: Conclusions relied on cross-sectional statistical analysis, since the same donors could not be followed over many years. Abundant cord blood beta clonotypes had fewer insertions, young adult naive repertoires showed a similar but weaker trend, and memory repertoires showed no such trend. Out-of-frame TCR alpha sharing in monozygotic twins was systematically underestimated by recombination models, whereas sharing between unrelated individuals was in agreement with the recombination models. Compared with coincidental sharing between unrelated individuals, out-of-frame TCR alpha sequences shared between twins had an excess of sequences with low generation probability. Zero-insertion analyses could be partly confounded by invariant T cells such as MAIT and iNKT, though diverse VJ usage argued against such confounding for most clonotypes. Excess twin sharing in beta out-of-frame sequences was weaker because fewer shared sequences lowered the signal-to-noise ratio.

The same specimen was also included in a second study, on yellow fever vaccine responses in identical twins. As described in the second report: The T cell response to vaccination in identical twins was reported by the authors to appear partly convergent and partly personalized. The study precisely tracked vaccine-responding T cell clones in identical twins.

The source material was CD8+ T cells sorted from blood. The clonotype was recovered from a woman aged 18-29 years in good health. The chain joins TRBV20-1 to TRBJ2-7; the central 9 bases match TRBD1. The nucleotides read TGCAGTGCCCCACACCATGGACAGGGGTTTATCTACGAGCAGTACTTC. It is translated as CSAPHHGQGFIYEQYF.